Below, 13 T cell receptor beta chains from the same sample are listed, as sequenced in a study of tissue T cells after allogeneic stem cell transplantation. Assay used: immunoSEQ multiplex PCR; TCRdb lists only in-frame clones, some missing. In the table there are 20,000 to 25,000 clones, 72% of which are singletons. The specimen sequenced was spleen. The receptors derive from a female BALB/c mouse in good health. Strain haplotype (MHC): H2-d.

Note on this clone: Here the gene names and germline are mouse. Read data end 1 residue before the CDR3 end; the end is taken from the germline J gene. V gene TRBV13-3 combines with J gene TRBJ2-5, with 10 bases matching TRBD2. The trim removed 3 bases at V and 6 bases at J, leaving 1 base unmatched. Germline V gives CDR1 NNHDY, CDR2 SYVADS. This CDR3 region has 13 residues. CDR3 amino acids: CASSGGLGDTQYF. Partial CDR3 DNA: TGTGCCAGCAGTGGGGGACTGGGGGACACCCAGTAC.

Comment on this clone: Genes and germline come from the mouse. The observed sequence ends 1 residue before the CDR3 terminus, with the missing tail filled in from the germline J gene. V gene TRBV5 combines with J gene TRBJ1-1; a weak D match, TRBD1 (5 bases). The CDR3 covers 15 residues. The germline V gene has CDR1 LGHNA and CDR2 YNLKQL (reference sequence). Trimming shortened V by 0 bases and J by 1 base, and 9 bases separated the two germline ends. The CDR3 here is CASSQEGTGNTEVFF. Partial CDR3 DNA: TGTGCCAGCAGCCAAGAAGGGACGGGAAACACAGAAGTCTTC.

With regard to this clone: Gene names follow the mouse nomenclature. Coverage ceases 1 residue before the CDR3 finishes, and the germline J gene fills in the end. V usage is TRBV3 and J usage is TRBJ2-7; 12 nucleotides match TRBD2. The germline gives CDR1 SNHLY, CDR2 FYNGKV (reference sequence). CDR3 size: 15 residues. The ends lost 4 bases at V and 4 bases at J; junction bases unmatched: 5. The DNA read from the CDR3 is TGTGCCAGCAGCTCCCCGGGACTGGGGGGTTATGAACAGTAC. This codes for CASSSPGLGGYEQY. The full CDR3 protein is CASSSPGLGGYEQYF.

This clone was found a few times. Any gene name here is a mouse gene name. The read finishes 1 residue shy of the CDR3 end, and the germline J gene is used to complete it. The rearrangement uses TRBV2 and TRBJ2-1, with 11 bases identical to TRBD1. The CDR3 has 17 amino acids. Trimming removed 3 bases from V and 1 base from J; junction bases left unmatched: 5. Germline V CDR1 and CDR2: LGHNA, YSYQKL. The sequenced part of the CDR3 DNA is TGTGCCAGCAGCCATCACGGGACAGGGGGGAACTATGCTGAGCAGTTC. Encoded protein: CASSHHGTGGNYAEQF. The whole CDR3 sequence is CASSHHGTGGNYAEQFF.

Turning to this clone: Genes and germline are mouse. The read gets to within 1 residue of the CDR3 end, and the germline J gene fills in the rest. The chain carries TRBV1 and TRBJ2-2; D remains ambiguous. V lost 3 bases and J lost 3, with 5 bases in between. The CDR3 consists of 13 residues. Germline lookup yields CDR1 NSQYPW and CDR2 LRSPGD (reference sequence). CDR3 sequence: CTCSAPYTGQLYF. The sequenced CDR3 bases are TGCACCTGCAGTGCTCCCTACACCGGGCAGCTCTAC.

Comment on this clone: These gene names are mouse names. Coverage ceases 1 residue before the CDR3 finishes, and the germline J gene fills in the end. V is TRBV29 and J is TRBJ2-4; unclear D gene. This CDR3 contains 13 residues. V was shortened by 2 bases and J by 2 bases, with 5 bases between the two germline ends. The germline V gene encodes CDR1 MSHET and CDR2 SYDVDS. CDR3 sequence reads: CASSLGNQNTLYF. The CDR3 bases that were read are TGTGCTAGCAGTTTAGGCAATCAAAACACCTTGTAC.

As to this clone: A read error may produce the germline difference seen at one junction end. The gene symbols are mouse symbols. The sample has other DNA sequences that encode this CDR3 too. This CDR3 reads CASSETASAETLYF. The DNA read from the CDR3 is TGTGCCAGCAGTGAGACAGCTAGTGCGGAAACGCTGTAT. The rearrangement joins TRBV13-3 to TRBJ2-3, with D possibly matching TRBD1 (5 bases). The CDR3 is cut off 1 residue early in the read; its end comes from the germline J gene. The germline gives CDR1 NNHDY, CDR2 SYVADS. The CDR3 consists of 14 residues.

Notes on this clone: Genes here carry mouse names. With the read ending 1 residue before the CDR3 end, the germline J gene is used to fill in that end. The chain recombines TRBV1 with TRBJ2-2, with 9 bases identical to TRBD1. Germline-derived CDR1 and CDR2 are NSQYPW and LRSPGD (reference sequence). The CDR3 runs 15 residues. V lost 1 base to trimming and J lost 3 bases; unmatched junction nucleotides: 0. The CDR3 bases that were read are TGCACCTGCAGTGCAGGGACAGGGGACACCGGGCAGCTCTAC. Translation gives CTCSAGTGDTGQLY. The full CDR3 reads CTCSAGTGDTGQLYF.

This clone occurred a few times. Germline and genes here are mouse. The sequence runs out 1 residue before the end of the CDR3; the remainder is reconstructed from the germline J gene. The chain couples TRBV14 to TRBJ2-1, with TRBD1 matching over 10 bases. V dropped 5 bases and J dropped 7; count of bases not matched to a gene: 3. CDR1 and CDR2 from the germline V gene are SGHDT and FRDEAV. The CDR3 totals 13 residues. The CDR3 region is CASSWDRGAEQFF. The DNA read from the CDR3 is TGTGCCAGCAGCTGGGACAGGGGAGCTGAGCAGTTC.

Comments on this clone: Mouse names are used for the genes. The sequence runs out 1 residue before the end of the CDR3; the remainder is reconstructed from the germline J gene. V and J are TRBV14 and TRBJ2-1; 8 bases match TRBD1. V lost 2 bases and J lost 3; bases outside the gene matches: 1. From germline, CDR1 is SGHDT and CDR2 FRDEAV. The CDR3 length is 14 residues. CDR3 sequence: CASSFQGAYAEQFF. The sequenced CDR3 bases are TGTGCCAGCAGTTTTCAGGGGGCCTATGCTGAGCAGTTC.

This clone was found a few times. Gene names are mouse gene names. CDR3 DNA (partial): TGTGGTGCTAGGGGTCAATCTGGAAATACGCTCTAT. It yields the protein CGARGQSGNTLY. Given in full, the CDR3 is CGARGQSGNTLYF. This rearrangement joins TRBV20 to TRBJ1-3; D call uncertain. The read comes to an end 1 residue before the CDR3 does, leaving the germline J gene to fill in the end. Deletions cut 1 base from V and 1 base from J, with 5 bases between. Germline assignment: CDR1 GFQATS and CDR2 STVNSAI. The CDR3 totals 13 residues. The whole variable domain, filled in from reference TRBV20 and TRBJ1-3, reads GALVYQYPRRTICKSGTSMRMECQAVGFQATSVAWYRQSPQKTFELIALSTVNSAIKYEQNFTQEKFPISHPNLSFSSMTVLNAYLEDRGLYLCGARGQSGNTLYFGEGSRLIVV.

This clone was detected once. Mouse germline and gene names are used. The read gets to within 1 residue of the CDR3 end, and the germline J gene fills in the rest. The chain couples TRBV13-1 to TRBJ2-3; maybe TRBD1 (7 bases). The CDR3 is made up of 15 amino acids. V was cut by 4 bases and J by 1 base, with 13 bases left in between. Germline CDR1 is NSHNY and CDR2 is SYGAGN. CDR3 loop: CASSLQGGGAETLYF. The sequenced CDR3 bases are TGTGCCAGCAGTCTTCAGGGGGGAGGTGCAGAAACGCTGTAT.

For this clone: These gene names are mouse names. The sequence runs out 1 residue before the end of the CDR3; the remainder is reconstructed from the germline J gene. V gene TRBV19 combines with J gene TRBJ2-7, with D maybe TRBD2 (6 bases). The CDR3 has 14 amino acids. Germline CDR1 reads FNHDT; CDR2 reads SITEND (reference sequence). V gave up 2 bases and J gave up 2 bases, with 11 bases separating them. CDR3 DNA (partial): TGTGCCAGCAGTATCGGGGGGAGGGCCTATGAACAGTAC. Translating gives CASSIGGRAYEQY. The entire CDR3 is CASSIGGRAYEQYF.